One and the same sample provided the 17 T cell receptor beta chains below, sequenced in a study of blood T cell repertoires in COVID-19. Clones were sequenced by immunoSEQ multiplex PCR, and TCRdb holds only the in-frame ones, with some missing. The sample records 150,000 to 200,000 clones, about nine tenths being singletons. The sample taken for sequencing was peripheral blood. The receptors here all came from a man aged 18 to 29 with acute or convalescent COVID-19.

CDR3: CASSGRQRSQPQHF. The CDR3 nucleotides are TGTGCCAGCAGTGGGCGACAAAGAAGTCAGCCCCAGCATTTT. The V call is TRBV25-1, the J call TRBJ1-5; D gene uncertain. Germline V gene data show CDR1 as MGHDK and CDR2 as SYGVNS. Between the trimmed V and J ends, which lost 4 bases and 6 bases, there was a span of 13 bases. The CDR3 consists of 14 residues.

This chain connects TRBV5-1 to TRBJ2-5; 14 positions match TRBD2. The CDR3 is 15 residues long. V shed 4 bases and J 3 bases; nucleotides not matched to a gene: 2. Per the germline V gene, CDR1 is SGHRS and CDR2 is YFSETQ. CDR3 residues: CASSTGLAGEETQYF. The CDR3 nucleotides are TGCGCCAGCAGCACGGGACTAGCGGGAGAAGAGACCCAGTACTTC.

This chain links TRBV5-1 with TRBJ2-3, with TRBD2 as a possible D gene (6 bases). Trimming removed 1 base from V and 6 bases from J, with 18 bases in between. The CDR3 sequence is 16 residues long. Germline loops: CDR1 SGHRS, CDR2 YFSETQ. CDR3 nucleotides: TGCGCCAGCAGCTTGTACGGGGGAGGCCTTCAGGATACGCAGTATTTT. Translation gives CASSLYGGGLQDTQYF.

The CDR3 here is CATSDLGLAGESFSTDTQYF. The CDR3 DNA reads TGTGCCACCAGTGATTTGGGACTAGCGGGGGAGTCCTTTAGCACAGATACGCAGTATTTT. The chain carries TRBV24-1 and TRBJ2-3; 13 bases agree with TRBD2. This CDR3 is built from 20 residues. The ends lost 0 bases at V and 0 bases at J; junction bases unmatched: 8. Germline loops: CDR1 KGHDR, CDR2 SFDVKD.

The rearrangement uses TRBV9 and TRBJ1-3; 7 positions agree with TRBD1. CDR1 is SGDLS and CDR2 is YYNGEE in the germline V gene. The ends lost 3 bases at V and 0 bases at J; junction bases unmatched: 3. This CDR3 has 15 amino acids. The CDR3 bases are TGTGCCAGCAGCGGCCGGGACAGCTCTGGAAACACCATATATTTT. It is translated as CASSGRDSSGNTIYF.

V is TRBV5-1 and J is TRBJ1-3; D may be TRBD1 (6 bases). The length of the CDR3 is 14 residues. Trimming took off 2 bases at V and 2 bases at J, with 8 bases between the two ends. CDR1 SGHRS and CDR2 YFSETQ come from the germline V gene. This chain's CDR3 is CASSLGGPGNTIYF. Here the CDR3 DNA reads TGCGCCAGCAGCTTAGGGGGACCTGGAAACACCATATATTTT.

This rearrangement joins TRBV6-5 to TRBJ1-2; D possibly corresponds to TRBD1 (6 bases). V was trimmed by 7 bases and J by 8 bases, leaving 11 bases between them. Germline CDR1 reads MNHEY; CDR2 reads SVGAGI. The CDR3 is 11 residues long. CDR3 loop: CASMTGLGYTF. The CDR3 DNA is TGTGCCAGCATGACAGGTCTGGGCTACACCTTC.

CDR3 region: CASRPLGRGNTEAFF. The DNA for the CDR3 is TGTGCCAGCAGGCCTCTGGGGCGGGGGAACACTGAAGCTTTCTTT. The genes are TRBV6-5 and TRBJ1-1, with TRBD1 as a possible D gene (5 bases). The CDR3 length is 15 residues. The ends were cut back, 6 bases at V and 1 base at J, with 15 bases in the middle. Germline loops: CDR1 MNHEY, CDR2 SVGAGI.

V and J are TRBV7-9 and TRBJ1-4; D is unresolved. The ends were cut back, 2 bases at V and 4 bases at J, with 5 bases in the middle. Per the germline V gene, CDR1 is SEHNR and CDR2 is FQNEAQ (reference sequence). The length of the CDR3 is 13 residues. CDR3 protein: CASSLTVNEKLFF. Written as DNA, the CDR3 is TGTGCCAGCAGCTTAACGGTTAATGAAAAACTGTTTTTT.

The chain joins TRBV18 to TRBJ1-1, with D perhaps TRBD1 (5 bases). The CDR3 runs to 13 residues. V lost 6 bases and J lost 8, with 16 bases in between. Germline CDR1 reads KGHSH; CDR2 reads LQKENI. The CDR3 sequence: CASSPARGAEAFF. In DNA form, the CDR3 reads TGTGCCAGCTCCCCAGCCCGCGGGGCGGAAGCTTTCTTT. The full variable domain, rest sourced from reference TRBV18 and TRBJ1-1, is NAGVMQNPRHLVRRRGQEARLRCSPMKGHSHVYWYRQLPEEGLKFMVYLQKENIIDESGMPKERFSAEFPKEGPSILRIQQVVRGDSAAYFCASSPARGAEAFFGQGTRLTVV.

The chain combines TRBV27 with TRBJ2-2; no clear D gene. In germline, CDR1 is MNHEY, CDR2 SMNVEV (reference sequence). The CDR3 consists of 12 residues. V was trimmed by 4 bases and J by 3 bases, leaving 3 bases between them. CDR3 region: CASSWHTGELFF. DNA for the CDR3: TGTGCCAGCAGTTGGCACACCGGGGAGCTGTTTTTT.

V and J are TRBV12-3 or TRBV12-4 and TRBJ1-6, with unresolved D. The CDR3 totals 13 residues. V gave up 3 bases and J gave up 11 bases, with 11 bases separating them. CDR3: CASSLSGLPPLHF. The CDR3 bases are TGTGCCAGCAGTTTGAGTGGGCTCCCACCCCTCCACTTT.

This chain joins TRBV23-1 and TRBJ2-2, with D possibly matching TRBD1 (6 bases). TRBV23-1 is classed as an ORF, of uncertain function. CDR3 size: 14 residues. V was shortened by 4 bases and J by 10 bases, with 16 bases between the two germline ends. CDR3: CASSLTGTKEELFF. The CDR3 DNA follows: TGCGCCAGCAGTCTCACAGGGACGAAAGAGGAGCTGTTTTTT.

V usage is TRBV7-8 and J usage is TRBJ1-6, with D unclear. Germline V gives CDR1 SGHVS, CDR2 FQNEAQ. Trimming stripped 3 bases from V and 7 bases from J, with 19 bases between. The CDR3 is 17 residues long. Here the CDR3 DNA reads TGTGCCAGCAGCTTTTTGACATTGAACAGCCTAAATTCACCCCTCCACTTT. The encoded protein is CASSFLTLNSLNSPLHF. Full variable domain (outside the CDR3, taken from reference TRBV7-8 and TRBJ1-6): GAGVSQSPRYKVAKRGQDVALRCDPISGHVSLFWYQQALGQGPEFLTYFQNEAQLDKSGLPSDRFFAERPEGSVSTLKIQRTQQEDSAVYLCASSFLTLNSLNSPLHFGNGTRLTVT.

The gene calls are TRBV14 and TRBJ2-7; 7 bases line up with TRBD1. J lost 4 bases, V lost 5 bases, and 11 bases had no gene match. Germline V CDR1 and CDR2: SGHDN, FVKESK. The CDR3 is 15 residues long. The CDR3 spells CASSAGRDSAYEQYF. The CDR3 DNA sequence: TGTGCCAGCAGCGCTGGCCGGGACAGCGCTTACGAGCAGTACTTC.

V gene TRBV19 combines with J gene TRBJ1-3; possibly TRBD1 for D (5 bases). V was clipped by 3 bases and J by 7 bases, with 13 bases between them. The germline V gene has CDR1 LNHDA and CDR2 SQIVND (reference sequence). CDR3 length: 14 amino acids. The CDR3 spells CASSMAQGRNTIYF. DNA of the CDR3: TGTGCCAGTAGTATGGCCCAGGGAAGGAACACCATATATTTT.

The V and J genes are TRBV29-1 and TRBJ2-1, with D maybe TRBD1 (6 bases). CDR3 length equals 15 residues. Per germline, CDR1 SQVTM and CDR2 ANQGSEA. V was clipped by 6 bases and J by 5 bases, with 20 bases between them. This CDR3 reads CSVATRQAFDNEQFF. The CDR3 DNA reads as TGCAGCGTCGCAACGAGACAGGCCTTTGACAATGAGCAGTTCTTC.